This T cell receptor (beta chain) was profiled in a study of blood T cell repertoires in COVID-19. Looking at the study overall: Collection of acute and convalescent COVID-19 samples took place in the United States, Italy and Spain.

The germline CDR1 and CDR2 sequences are LNHDA and SQIVND (reference sequence). V lost 1 base, J lost 5 bases, and 11 bases stayed unmatched. This CDR3 is 17 amino acids long. In the original processing: Estimation of nucleated cell counts relied on the amplification of reference gene primers. Data came from immunoSEQ multiplex PCR; TCRdb stores just in-frame clones and leaves some out. V, J and clone size were drawn from that table, and D and trimming were deduced from the DNA. The sample holds roughly 250,000 clones, 88% seen once. V and J are TRBV19 and TRBJ2-5; the match to TRBD2 covers 9 bases. The sequence came from a middle-aged woman who had recovered from COVID-19. The sequencing sample was made of peripheral blood. CDR3 nucleotides: TGTGCCAGTAGTATAGTCGGAGGCGGGAGGGCGCGGGAGACCCAGTACTTC. Encoded protein: CASSIVGGGRARETQYF. The full variable domain, with the rest looked up from reference TRBV19 and TRBJ2-5, is DGGITQSPKYLFRKEGQNVTLSCEQNLNHDAMYWYRQDPGQGLRLIYYSQIVNDFQKGDIAEGYSVSREKKESFPLTVTSAQKNPTAFYLCASSIVGGGRARETQYFGPGTRLLVL.